Included here is one T cell receptor beta chain sequence, with context. Its cognate antigen is unknown. TCRdb reassembled clones from the PCR reads with MiXCR. The sample includes around 24,000 clones, roughly 21% of them seen just once. The data were taken from a study of metastatic and nonmetastatic thyroid tumors. For the study at large: Repertoires from malignant and benign thyroid patients were compared across blood and tumor or nodule tissue. Study findings and constraints: Within blood and tumor, benign nodules reportedly had significantly lower TCR beta diversity than malignant thyroid tumors did.

There were no patients who had received any treatment before thyroid surgery. The sample consisted of blood. The TCR was taken from a male donor with papillary thyroid cancer or a benign thyroid nodule (not recorded which). Some clones in this sample may be carry-over from other donors' samples.

CDR3 DNA: TGTGCCAGCAGCTTAGATTGGGGCGAGCAGTACTTC. This codes for CASSLDWGEQYF. The V and J genes are TRBV7-2 and TRBJ2-7; D is uncertain. The germline V and J ends were trimmed by 1 base and 6 bases, with 7 bases remaining between them. The CDR3 is 12 amino acids. Germline-derived CDR1 and CDR2 are SGHTA and FQGNSA.